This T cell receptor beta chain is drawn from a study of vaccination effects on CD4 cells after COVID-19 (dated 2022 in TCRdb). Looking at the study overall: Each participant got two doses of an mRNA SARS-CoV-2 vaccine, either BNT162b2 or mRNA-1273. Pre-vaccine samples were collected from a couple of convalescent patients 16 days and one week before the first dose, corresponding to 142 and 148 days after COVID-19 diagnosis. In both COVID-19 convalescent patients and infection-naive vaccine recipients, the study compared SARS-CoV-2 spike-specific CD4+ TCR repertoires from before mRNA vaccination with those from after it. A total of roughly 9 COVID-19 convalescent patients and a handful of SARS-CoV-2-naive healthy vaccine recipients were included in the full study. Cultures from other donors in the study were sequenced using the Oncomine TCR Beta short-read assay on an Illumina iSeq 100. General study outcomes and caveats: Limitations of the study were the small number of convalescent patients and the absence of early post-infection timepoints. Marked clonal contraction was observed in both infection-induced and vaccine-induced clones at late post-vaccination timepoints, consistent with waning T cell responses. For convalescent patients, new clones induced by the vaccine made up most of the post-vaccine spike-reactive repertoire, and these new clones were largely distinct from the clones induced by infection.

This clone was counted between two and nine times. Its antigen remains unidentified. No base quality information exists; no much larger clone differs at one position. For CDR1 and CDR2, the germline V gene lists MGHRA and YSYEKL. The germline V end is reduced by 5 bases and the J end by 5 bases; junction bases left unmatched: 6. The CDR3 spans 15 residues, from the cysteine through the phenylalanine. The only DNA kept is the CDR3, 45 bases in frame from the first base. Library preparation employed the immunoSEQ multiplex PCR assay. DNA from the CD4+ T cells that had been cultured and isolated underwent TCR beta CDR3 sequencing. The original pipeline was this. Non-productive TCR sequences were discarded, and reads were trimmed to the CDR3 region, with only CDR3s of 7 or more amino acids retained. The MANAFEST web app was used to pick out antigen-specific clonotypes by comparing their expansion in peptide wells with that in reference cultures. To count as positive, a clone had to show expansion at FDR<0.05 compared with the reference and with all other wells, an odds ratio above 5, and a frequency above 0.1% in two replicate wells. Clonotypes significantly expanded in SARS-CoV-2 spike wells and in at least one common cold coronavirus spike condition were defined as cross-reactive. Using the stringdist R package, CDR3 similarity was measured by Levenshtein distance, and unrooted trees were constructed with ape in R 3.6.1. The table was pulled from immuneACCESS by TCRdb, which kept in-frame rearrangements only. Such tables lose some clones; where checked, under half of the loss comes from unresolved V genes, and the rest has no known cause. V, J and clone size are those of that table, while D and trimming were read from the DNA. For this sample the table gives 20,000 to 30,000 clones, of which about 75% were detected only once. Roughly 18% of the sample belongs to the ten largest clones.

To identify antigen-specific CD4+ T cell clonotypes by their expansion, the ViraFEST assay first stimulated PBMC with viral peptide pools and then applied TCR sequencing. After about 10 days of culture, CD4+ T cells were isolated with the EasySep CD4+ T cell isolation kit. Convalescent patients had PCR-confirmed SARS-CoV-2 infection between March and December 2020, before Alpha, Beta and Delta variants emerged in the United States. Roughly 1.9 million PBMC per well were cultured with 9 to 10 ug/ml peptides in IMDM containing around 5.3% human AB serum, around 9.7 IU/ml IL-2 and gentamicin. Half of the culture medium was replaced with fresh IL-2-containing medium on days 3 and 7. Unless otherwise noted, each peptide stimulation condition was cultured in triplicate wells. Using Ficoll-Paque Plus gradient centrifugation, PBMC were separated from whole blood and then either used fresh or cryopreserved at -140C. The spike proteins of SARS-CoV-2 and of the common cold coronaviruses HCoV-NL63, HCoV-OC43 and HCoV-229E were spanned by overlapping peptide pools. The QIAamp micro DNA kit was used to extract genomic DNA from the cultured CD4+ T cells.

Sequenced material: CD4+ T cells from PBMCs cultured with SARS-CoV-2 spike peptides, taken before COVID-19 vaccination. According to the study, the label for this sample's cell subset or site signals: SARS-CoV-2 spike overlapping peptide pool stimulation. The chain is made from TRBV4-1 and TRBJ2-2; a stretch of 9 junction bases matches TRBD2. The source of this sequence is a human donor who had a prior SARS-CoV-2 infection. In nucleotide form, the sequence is TGCGCCAGCAGCTTCCGGACTAGCGTGACCGGGGAGCTGTTTTTT. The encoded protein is CASSFRTSVTGELFF.